The 8 T cell receptor beta chains presented below share a single source sample, sequenced in a study of post-analysis software for immune sequencing data. Findings of the study overall: There were five TRBV segments more frequent in patients than controls, and TRBV5-6, TRBV5-1 and TRBV20-1 were among them.

Unique molecular identifiers were built into the TCR beta cDNA libraries. TCRdb re-derived calls from the PCR reads in MiXCR, one entry per CDR3 protein. The data contain 650,000 to 850,000 distinct CDR3 sequences, roughly 46% of them singletons. These receptors' targets are unknown. Source material: blood. The receptors here all came from a girl aged 10-17 years with multiple sclerosis.

The chain joins TRBV28 to TRBJ2-7; D not resolved. Deletions cut 4 bases from V and 0 bases from J, with 7 bases between. Germline assignment: CDR1 MDHEN and CDR2 SYDVKM. The CDR3 runs to 13 residues. The chain's CDR3 is CASSYDDSYEQYF. DNA for the CDR3: TGTGCCAGCAGTTATGACGACTCCTACGAGCAGTACTTC.

This chain links TRBV4-3 with TRBJ1-3; a possible D gene is TRBD1 (5 bases). There are 15 residues in the CDR3. CDR1 is LGHNA, CDR2 YSLEER, per germline. With 5 bases removed from V and 2 bases from J, the gap between germline ends came to 13 bases. CDR3 bases: TGCGCCAGCAGCTCGTCAGGGTCTCCTGGAAACACCATATATTTT. Translation: CASSSSGSPGNTIYF.

This chain joins TRBV7-2 and TRBJ2-1; TRBD2 is a possible D gene (5 bases). Trimming removed 6 bases from V and 6 bases from J, with 15 bases in between. CDR3 size: 14 residues. Germline assignment: CDR1 SGHTA and CDR2 FQGNSA. Here the CDR3 reads CASSSDISGNEQFF. Here the CDR3 DNA reads TGTGCCAGCAGTTCCGACATCAGCGGCAATGAGCAGTTCTTC.

As DNA, the CDR3 is TGTGCCAGCAGCACAGGTTTGGTGAACACTGAAGCTTTCTTT. This encodes CASSTGLVNTEAFF. This chain links TRBV28 with TRBJ1-1; D is perhaps TRBD1 (5 bases). The CDR3 runs 14 residues. Germline V CDR1 and CDR2: MDHEN, SYDVKM. Trimming shortened V by 6 bases and J by 0 bases, and 11 bases separated the two germline ends.

This clonotype came up a few times. The chain links TRBV12-3 or TRBV12-4 to TRBJ2-5; D not resolved. Deletions cut 6 bases from V and 2 bases from J, with 13 bases between. The CDR3 is made up of 14 amino acids. CDR3 DNA sequence: TGTGCCAGCAGCACTATAGCAGATCAAGAGACCCAGTACTTC. Its translation: CASSTIADQETQYF.

This clonotype was seen more than once but under ten times. The chain recombines TRBV4-1 with TRBJ2-3; TRBD1 aligns across 8 bases. Germline CDR1 reads MGHRA; CDR2 reads YSYEKL. V was pared by 6 bases and J by 5 bases, with 4 bases of the junction left unmatched. The CDR3 runs to 13 residues. The chain's CDR3 is CASSMDREDTQYF. The CDR3 nucleotides read TGCGCCAGCAGTATGGACAGGGAAGATACGCAGTATTTT.

The J gene is TRBJ2-5, the V gene TRBV12-3 or TRBV12-4, with unresolved D. The CDR3 sequence is 13 residues long. The V and J ends lost 3 bases and 5 bases respectively, with 10 bases between them. CDR3 DNA: TGTGCCAGCAGTTTTTATGGTGGGGAGACCCAGTACTTC. Translated: CASSFYGGETQYF.

This clonotype was observed a few times. The rearrangement joins TRBV9 to TRBJ2-1; D tentatively reads TRBD1 or TRBD2 (5 bases each). This CDR3 is 15 amino acids long. Per germline, CDR1 SGDLS and CDR2 YYNGEE. The ends were cut back, 0 bases at V and 3 bases at J, with 10 bases in the middle. CDR3: CASSVGWDHYNEQFF. CDR3 DNA: TGTGCCAGCAGCGTAGGGTGGGACCACTACAATGAGCAGTTCTTC. Complete variable domain (other parts from reference TRBV9 and TRBJ2-1): DSGVTQTPKHLITATGQRVTLRCSPRSGDLSVYWYQQSLDQGLQFLIQYYNGEERAKGNILERFSAQQFPDLHSELNLSSLELGDSALYFCASSVGWDHYNEQFFGPGTRLTVL.